This TCR beta chain was retrieved from a study of OX40 agonist ivuxolimab in advanced cancers. Turning to the study itself: Partial responses occurred in Three dose-escalation patients, one with hepatocellular carcinoma and two with cutaneous melanoma. Findings and limits, study-wide: Averaged across samples, CD8+ T cells carried more expanded clones than CD4+ did.

Germline V gives CDR1 SGHAT, CDR2 FQNNGV. V was cut by 5 bases and J by 8 bases, with 9 bases left in between. The CDR3 runs 12 residues. Drawing of blood for sampling happened at baseline, at cycle 4 day 1, and at cycle 7 day 1. A word on this clone: What it binds is unknown.

This table comes from immunoSEQ multiplex PCR, and its TCRdb copy is limited to in-frame clones, with some not included. The repertoire includes some 86,000 clones, about 90% of them detected once, and around 8.7% sits in the top ten. The sequences come from CD4+ or CD8+ T cells sorted from blood, collected in a trial of the OX40 agonist ivuxolimab. The genes are TRBV11-2 and TRBJ1-4, with D tentatively TRBD1 (6 bases). This receptor was identified in an adult with an advanced solid tumor such as melanoma, head and neck, liver or kidney cancer. CDR3 DNA sequence: TGTGCCAGCAGCCACACAGGGGAAAAACTGTTTTTT. It encodes CASSHTGEKLFF.